Reported below is one T cell receptor (beta chain). No antigen is known for it. The validation cohort, a group of 120 subjects, included the donors and was separate from the roughly 700-subject first cohort. The entry originates in a study of cytomegalovirus exposure and HLA in healthy donors. The protocol was immunoSEQ multiplex PCR, while the TCRdb copy is restricted to in-frame clones and leaves out a portion. Among tens of thousands of clones, roughly 90% were seen once, and the ten largest hold roughly 1%. V lost 3 bases to trimming and J lost 0 bases; unmatched junction nucleotides: 9. In germline, CDR1 is SGDLS, CDR2 YYNGEE. This CDR3 contains 17 residues. Findings of the study overall: Subsequent analysis showed first-cohort TCR clusters tending to co-occur in some 120 validation repertoires. A few CMV-associated chains proved CMV antigen-specific in vitro. TCR beta chains numbering some 160 were designated cytomegalovirus-associated.

The chain combines TRBV9 with TRBJ2-1, with TRBD1 identical over 7 bases. This clonotype was sampled from a man between 18 and 35 years old in good health and CMV-seronegative. Sequencing used PBMCs. In DNA, the CDR3 is TGTGCCAGCAGCGCCCAGCGACAGGGCAGCTCCTACAATGAGCAGTTCTTC. Translation gives CASSAQRQGSSYNEQFF.